This T cell receptor (beta chain) was captured in a study of graft-versus-host responses after intestinal transplantation. In the study overall: Induction using anti-thymocyte globulin, followed by tacrolimus and steroids for approximately three years, was given to all recipients. The study's findings and limits: Marrow from the recipient contained GvH clones, some of which had appeared first in ileum or blood. Within allografts, high graft-versus-host to host-versus-graft clonal ratios were seen among patients with graft-donor T cell macrochimerism.

Clones were sequenced by immunoSEQ multiplex PCR, and TCRdb holds only the in-frame ones, with some missing. Altogether about 54,000 clones are present, 91% being singletons, with the ten largest covering around 5.1%. This clone was found once. Its antigen is not identified. The CDR3 spans 14 residues. V dropped 5 bases and J dropped 11; count of bases not matched to a gene: 14. Germline-derived CDR1 and CDR2 are MNHNY and SVGAGI (reference sequence). This chain connects TRBV6-6 to TRBJ2-5, with 7 nucleotides matching TRBD2. The specimen comprised PBMCs, sampled 662 days after intestinal transplant. The clonotype was recovered from a human patient who received an intestinal transplant, so some T cells may come from the graft donor. This CDR3 reads CASSPGGGGTGQYF. The CDR3 DNA is TGTGCCAGCAGTCCCGGCGGCGGGGGAACCGGGCAGTACTTC.